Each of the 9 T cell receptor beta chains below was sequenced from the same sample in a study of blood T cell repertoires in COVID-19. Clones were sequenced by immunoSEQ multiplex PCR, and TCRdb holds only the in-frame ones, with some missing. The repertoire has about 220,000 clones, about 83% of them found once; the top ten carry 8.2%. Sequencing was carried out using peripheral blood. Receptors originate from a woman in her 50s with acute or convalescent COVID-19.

CDR3 amino acids: CAISESPGTSGNEQFF. The CDR3 nucleotides are TGTGCCATCAGTGAGTCCCCGGGGACTAGCGGCAATGAGCAGTTCTTC. The gene calls are TRBV10-3 and TRBJ2-1, with TRBD2 identical over 11 bases. Trimming at V came to 0 bases and at J to 6 bases, leaving 4 bases not matched to a gene. The CDR3 length is 16 residues. Per germline, CDR1 ENHRY and CDR2 SYGVKD.

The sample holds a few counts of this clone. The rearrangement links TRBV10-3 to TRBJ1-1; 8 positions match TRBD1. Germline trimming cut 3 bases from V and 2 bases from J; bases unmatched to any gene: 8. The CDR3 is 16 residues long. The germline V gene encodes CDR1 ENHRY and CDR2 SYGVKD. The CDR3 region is CAISDQGAGKNTEAFF. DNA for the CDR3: TGTGCCATCAGTGACCAGGGGGCGGGTAAAAACACTGAAGCTTTCTTT.

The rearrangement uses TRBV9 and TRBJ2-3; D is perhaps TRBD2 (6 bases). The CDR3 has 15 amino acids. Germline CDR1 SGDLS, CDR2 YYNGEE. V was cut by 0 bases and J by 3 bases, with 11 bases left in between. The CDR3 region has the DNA TGTGCCAGCAGCGTAGCCGGGAGAGAAACAGATACGCAGTATTTT. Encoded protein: CASSVAGRETDTQYF. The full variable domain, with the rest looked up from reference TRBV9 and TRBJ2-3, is DSGVTQTPKHLITATGQRVTLRCSPRSGDLSVYWYQQSLDQGLQFLIQYYNGEERAKGNILERFSAQQFPDLHSELNLSSLELGDSALYFCASSVAGRETDTQYFGPGTRLTVL.

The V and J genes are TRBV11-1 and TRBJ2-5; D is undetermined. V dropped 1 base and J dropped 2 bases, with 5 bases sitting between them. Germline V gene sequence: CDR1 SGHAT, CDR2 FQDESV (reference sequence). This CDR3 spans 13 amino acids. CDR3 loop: CASSLVRQETQYF. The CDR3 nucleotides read TGTGCCAGCAGCTTAGTGCGTCAAGAGACCCAGTACTTC.

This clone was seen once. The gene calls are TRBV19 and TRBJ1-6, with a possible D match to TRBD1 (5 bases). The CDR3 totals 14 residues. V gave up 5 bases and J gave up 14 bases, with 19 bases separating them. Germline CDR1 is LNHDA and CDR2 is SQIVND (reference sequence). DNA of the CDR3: TGTGCCAGTAGTCTGCTGGGCAGGACGGACACCCTCCACTTT. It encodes CASSLLGRTDTLHF.

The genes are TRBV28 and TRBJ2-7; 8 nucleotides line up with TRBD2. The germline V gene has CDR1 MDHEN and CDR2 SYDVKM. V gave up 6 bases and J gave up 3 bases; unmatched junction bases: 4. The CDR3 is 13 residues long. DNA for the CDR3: TGTGCCAGCAGGATGGGACTAGGCTACGAGCAGTACTTC. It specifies CASRMGLGYEQYF.

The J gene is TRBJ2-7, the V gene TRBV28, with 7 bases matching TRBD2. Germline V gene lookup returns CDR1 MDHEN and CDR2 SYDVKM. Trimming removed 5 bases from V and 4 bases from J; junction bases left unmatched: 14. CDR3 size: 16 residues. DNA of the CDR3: TGTGCCAGCAGTCCCGCATGGGGCGGGAGTCCATACGAGCAGTACTTC. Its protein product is CASSPAWGGSPYEQYF.

CDR3: CASSAAGRKNTEAFF. CDR3 coding DNA: TGTGCCAGTAGTGCCGCAGGGAGGAAGAACACTGAAGCTTTCTTT. The chain employs TRBV19 and TRBJ1-1; tentatively, D is TRBD1 (5 bases). Germline values: CDR1 LNHDA, CDR2 SQIVND (reference sequence). V lost 5 bases to trimming and J lost 1 base, with 14 bases between them. This CDR3 is built from 15 residues.

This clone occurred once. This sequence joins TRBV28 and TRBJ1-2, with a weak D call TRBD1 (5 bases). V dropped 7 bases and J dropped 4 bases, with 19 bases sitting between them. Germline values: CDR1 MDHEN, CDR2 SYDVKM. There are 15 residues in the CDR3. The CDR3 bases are TGTGCCAGCATTTCCGGCGGCGGGGACGGCTATGGCTACACCTTC. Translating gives CASISGGGDGYGYTF.